This T cell receptor beta chain was recorded in a study of somatic mutations in cytotoxic T cells in rheumatoid arthritis. Isolation of CD4+ and CD8+ cells used positive magnetic bead selection, with purity checked by flow cytometry. Sequencing was performed with immunoSEQ multiplex PCR; in TCRdb, only in-frame clones are kept and a portion is missing. Of roughly 9,800 clones detected, 75% to 90% appear once; the ten largest clones hold roughly 0.99%. The clonotype originates from a woman in her late teens or twenties with rheumatoid arthritis. Sequencing used CD4+ T cells sorted from blood.

CDR3 bases: TGTGCCACCCAAGGAGGACCCTGGGAATCCCAGCATTTT. It yields the protein CATQGGPWESQHF. The chain joins TRBV7-9 to TRBJ1-5; D gene ambiguous. The V gene lost 10 bases and the J gene lost 11 bases, with 21 bases spanning the gap. This CDR3 is built from 13 residues. Germline-derived CDR1 and CDR2 are SEHNR and FQNEAQ (reference sequence). The variable domain in full, with the rest retrieved from reference TRBV7-9 and TRBJ1-5, is DTGVSQNPRHKITKRGQNVTFRCDPISEHNRLYWYRQTLGQGPEFLTYFQNEAQLEKSRLLSDRFSAERPKGSFSTLEIQRTEQGDSAMYLCATQGGPWESQHFGDGTRLSIL.